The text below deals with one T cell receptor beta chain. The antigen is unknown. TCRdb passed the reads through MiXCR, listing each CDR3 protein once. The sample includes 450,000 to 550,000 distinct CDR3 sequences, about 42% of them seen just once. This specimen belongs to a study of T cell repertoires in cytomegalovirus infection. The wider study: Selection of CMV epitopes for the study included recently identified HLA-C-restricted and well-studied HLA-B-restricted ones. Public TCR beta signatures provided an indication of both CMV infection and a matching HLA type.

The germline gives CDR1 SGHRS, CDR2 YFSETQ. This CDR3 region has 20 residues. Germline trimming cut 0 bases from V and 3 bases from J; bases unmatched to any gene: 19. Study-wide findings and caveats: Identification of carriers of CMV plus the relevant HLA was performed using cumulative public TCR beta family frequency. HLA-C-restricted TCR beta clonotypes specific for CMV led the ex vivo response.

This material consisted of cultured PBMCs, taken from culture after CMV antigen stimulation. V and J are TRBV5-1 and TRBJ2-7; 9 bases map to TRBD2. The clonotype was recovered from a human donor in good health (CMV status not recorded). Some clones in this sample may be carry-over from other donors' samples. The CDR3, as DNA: TGCGCCAGCAGCTTGGGCATCCGCGGGAGGGCCCCCTCCAATGTCTACGAGCAGTACTTC. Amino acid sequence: CASSLGIRGRAPSNVYEQYF.